A single sample gave rise to the 27 T cell receptor beta chains below, sequenced in a study of cytomegalovirus exposure and HLA in healthy donors. This PCR relied on a set of 60 Vbeta primers and 13 Jbeta primers. The table came from immunoSEQ multiplex PCR; TCRdb's copy has only in-frame clones and leaves some out. The sample lists some 150,000 clones; approximately 61% were seen once. The sample comprised PBMCs. These TCRs come from a woman aged 35 to 49 in good health and CMV-seronegative.

This chain uses TRBV9 with TRBJ1-2; the match to TRBD1 covers 9 bases. Germline CDR1 SGDLS, CDR2 YYNGEE. The CDR3 extends over 17 amino acids. The V and J ends lost 2 bases and 4 bases, in that order; junction bases with no gene match: 12. CDR3 bases: TGTGCCAGCAGCGTCCAAGCTGGGACAGGGAGTACCTATGGCTACACCTTC. Its translation: CASSVQAGTGSTYGYTF.

This clone was counted a few times. The V call is TRBV5-4, the J call TRBJ1-2; D unresolved. The CDR3 extends over 14 amino acids. Between the trimmed V and J ends, which lost 4 bases and 1 base, there was a span of 11 bases. Germline CDR1 SGHNT, CDR2 YYREEE (reference sequence). The CDR3 loop reads CASSALYSNYGYTF. In DNA form, the CDR3 reads TGTGCCAGCAGCGCCCTATATAGTAACTATGGCTACACCTTC.

The V and J genes are TRBV5-4 and TRBJ1-1; 8 nucleotides align to TRBD1. The trim removed 5 bases at V and 6 bases at J, leaving 3 bases unmatched. This CDR3 spans 12 amino acids. Germline CDR1 reads SGHNT; CDR2 reads YYREEE (reference sequence). The CDR3 loop is CASRGQGAEAFF. CDR3 nucleotide sequence: TGTGCCAGCAGAGGACAGGGCGCTGAAGCTTTCTTT.

The CDR3: CAISESEGTGTSYEQYF. CDR3 sequence (DNA): TGTGCCATCAGTGAGTCGGAGGGGACAGGGACCTCCTACGAGCAGTACTTC. V usage is TRBV10-3 and J usage is TRBJ2-7, with 9 bases aligning to TRBD1. The CDR3 contains 17 residues. V trimming: 0 bases; J trimming: 0 bases; junction bases outside the gene matches: 6. Germline-derived CDR1 and CDR2 are ENHRY and SYGVKD.

The gene calls are TRBV29-1 and TRBJ2-2; 7 bases agree with TRBD1. Trimming took 2 bases from V and 6 from J; bases not matched to a gene: 3. The CDR3 runs to 13 residues. Germline CDR1 SQVTM, CDR2 ANQGSEA. CDR3 bases: TGCAGCGTTGAAAGTCAGGGGGCCGGGGAGCTGTTTTTT. It is translated as CSVESQGAGELFF.

V is TRBV7-8 and J is TRBJ1-5, with D perhaps matching TRBD1 (6 bases). Germline V gene sequence: CDR1 SGHVS, CDR2 FQNEAQ. The CDR3 length is 15 residues. V lost 2 bases and J lost 5, with 13 bases in between. Written as DNA, the CDR3 is TGTGCCAGCAGCTTAAGCGACAGGATTTATCAGCCCCAGCATTTT. Translation gives CASSLSDRIYQPQHF.

The rearrangement joins TRBV27 to TRBJ1-4; tentatively, D is TRBD1 (5 bases). The CDR3 is 15 residues long. The V end lost 6 bases, the J end lost 1 base, and 12 bases lay between the germline ends. Germline-derived CDR1 and CDR2 are MNHEY and SMNVEV (reference sequence). The CDR3 protein is CASRAGQGTNEKLFF. The CDR3 DNA reads TGTGCCAGCAGGGCCGGACAAGGAACTAATGAAAAACTGTTTTTT.

In its sample, this clone was seen a few times. This chain joins TRBV18 and TRBJ1-5; 7 positions match TRBD1. CDR1 is KGHSH and CDR2 is LQKENI in the germline V gene. This CDR3 has 16 residues. The V segment lost 3 bases and the J segment 8 bases; nucleotides outside the gene matches: 13. In DNA form, the CDR3 reads TGTGCCAGCTCACCCGGGGACAGCCGTACGGGGGAGCCCCAGCATTTT. Translating gives CASSPGDSRTGEPQHF.

This clone was picked up one time. The chain combines TRBV7-2 with TRBJ1-1; 8 bases are a match to TRBD1. Per the germline V gene, CDR1 is SGHTA and CDR2 is FQGNSA. With 5 bases clipped from V and 10 bases from J, the junction kept 6 bases outside the gene matches. CDR3 length: 12 residues. The DNA for the CDR3 is TGTGCCAGCAGCGAACGGACAGGGAGAGCTTTCTTT. This sequence encodes CASSERTGRAFF. Drawing the rest from reference TRBV7-2 and TRBJ1-1, the complete variable domain is GAGVSQSPSNKVTEKGKDVELRCDPISGHTALYWYRQSLGQGLEFLIYFQGNSAPDKSGLPSDRFSAERTGGSVSTLTIQRTQQEDSAVYLCASSERTGRAFFGQGTRLTVV.

On this clone itself: At one boundary the junction diverges from the germline segment, which might be a read error. This chain joins TRBV7-9 and TRBJ2-5; TRBD1 agrees at 8 bases. The germline V gene encodes CDR1 SEHNR and CDR2 FQNEAQ (reference sequence). CDR3 size: 13 residues. CDR3 in amino acids: CASSLYSQGALDF. The DNA of the CDR3 is TGTGCCAGCAGCCTTTACTCTCAGGGGGCCCTCGACTTC. The whole variable domain, filled in from reference TRBV7-9 and TRBJ2-5, reads DTGVSQNPRHKITKRGQNVTFRCDPISEHNRLYWYRQTLGQGPEFLTYFQNEAQLEKSRLLSDRFSAERPKGSFSTLEIQRTEQGDSAMYLCASSLYSQGALDFGPGTRLLVL.

V is TRBV2 and J is TRBJ2-3; unclear D gene. The V gene lost 3 bases and the J gene lost 2 bases, with 9 bases spanning the gap. The CDR3 is made up of 14 amino acids. CDR1 and CDR2 (germline): SNHLY, FYNNEI. The DNA for the CDR3 is TGTGCCAGCAGTGATCCCTTTTCCACAGATACGCAGTATTTT. This gives the protein CASSDPFSTDTQYF.

The chain carries TRBV29-1 and TRBJ1-2; 10 bases line up with TRBD1. The V and J ends lost 3 bases and 0 bases, in that order; junction bases with no gene match: 13. The CDR3 contains 18 residues. CDR1 and CDR2 from the germline V gene are SQVTM and ANQGSEA. This CDR3 reads CSVDDRGQGITPNYGYTF. The CDR3, as DNA: TGCAGCGTTGATGATAGGGGACAGGGGATAACCCCTAACTATGGCTACACCTTC.

The chain is built from TRBV19 and TRBJ1-5, with 7 bases that match TRBD1. The J segment lost 7 bases and the V segment lost 5 bases, leaving 8 bases of the junction unmatched. This CDR3 has 14 amino acids. Looked up from germline, CDR1 is LNHDA and CDR2 is SQIVND (reference sequence). The CDR3 sequence: CASSRTGDNQPQHF. CDR3 bases: TGTGCCAGTAGTCGCACAGGGGATAACCAGCCCCAGCATTTT.

The chain links TRBV5-1 to TRBJ2-1; possibly TRBD1 for D (7 bases). The V gene's germline CDR1 is SGHRS and CDR2 YFSETQ. The CDR3 sequence is 15 residues long. V lost 4 bases and J 2 bases, leaving 13 bases between the germline ends. The CDR3 region has the DNA TGCGCCAGCAGCGTTACAGGGGAGGCCTACAATGAGCAGTTCTTC. Residues: CASSVTGEAYNEQFF. The full variable domain, rest sourced from reference TRBV5-1 and TRBJ2-1, is KAGVTQTPRYLIKTRGQQVTLSCSPISGHRSVSWYQQTPGQGLQFLFEYFSETQRNKGNFPGRFSGRQFSNSRSEMNVSTLELGDSALYLCASSVTGEAYNEQFFGPGTRLTVL.

The chain combines TRBV27 with TRBJ2-7; D not resolved. The CDR3 is 14 residues long. Deletions cut 1 base from V and 0 bases from J, with 7 bases between. CDR1 and CDR2 from the germline V gene are MNHEY and SMNVEV (reference sequence). Here the CDR3 reads CASSLYPDSYEQYF. CDR3 in DNA: TGTGCCAGCAGTTTATACCCAGACTCCTACGAGCAGTACTTC.

The chain links TRBV6-5 to TRBJ1-2, with a weak D call TRBD1 (6 bases). Germline V gene lookup returns CDR1 MNHEY and CDR2 SVGAGI. The ends were cut back, 3 bases at V and 0 bases at J, with 11 bases in the middle. This CDR3 has 15 residues. In nucleotides, the CDR3 is TGTGCCAGCAGTTATTCCGGGACAACTAACTATGGCTACACCTTC. Its translation is CASSYSGTTNYGYTF.

The CDR3 is CASSRTTSGSYEQYF. CDR3 sequence (DNA): TGTGCCAGCAGCCGAACGACCAGCGGCTCCTACGAGCAGTACTTC. The chain uses TRBV6-5 and TRBJ2-7, with D tentatively TRBD2 (5 bases). Trimming removed 6 bases at V and 0 bases at J, with 15 bases between. In germline, CDR1 is MNHEY, CDR2 SVGAGI. This CDR3 is built from 15 residues.

This clone was seen a handful of times. The chain recombines TRBV2 with TRBJ2-2; D perhaps matches TRBD2 (5 bases). V was pared by 2 bases and J by 2 bases, with 12 bases between. The CDR3 has 16 residues. Germline V gives CDR1 SNHLY, CDR2 FYNNEI. CDR3: CASSEYRAANTGELFF. The CDR3 DNA is TGTGCCAGCAGTGAATATCGAGCGGCCAACACCGGGGAGCTGTTTTTT.

The CDR3 DNA reads TGTGCCTGGAGTCAAGGGGATTACTATGGCTACACCTTC. The encoded protein is CAWSQGDYYGYTF. The genes are TRBV30 and TRBJ1-2; the D gene is possibly TRBD1 (5 bases). CDR1 and CDR2 from the germline V gene are GTSNPN and SVGIG (reference sequence). This CDR3 spans 13 amino acids. Trimming removed 2 bases from V and 3 bases from J, with 10 bases in between.

The chain has TRBV27 and TRBJ2-2, with TRBD2 as a possible D gene (5 bases). With 2 bases removed from V and 0 bases from J, the gap between germline ends came to 13 bases. The CDR3 runs to 17 residues. The V gene's germline CDR1 is MNHEY and CDR2 SMNVEV (reference sequence). For the CDR3, the DNA is TGTGCCAGCAGTTTAGAGGGAATTGGCTCGAACACCGGGGAGCTGTTTTTT. This gives the protein CASSLEGIGSNTGELFF.

This clone was counted a single time. This CDR3 reads CASSFSGGAPDTQYF. For the CDR3, the DNA is TGTGCCAGCAGCTTCAGCGGGGGGGCACCCGATACGCAGTATTTT. The chain carries TRBV7-3 and TRBJ2-3; 10 positions match TRBD2. V dropped 3 bases and J dropped 6; count of bases not matched to a gene: 6. CDR3 length: 15 amino acids. Per germline, CDR1 SGHTA and CDR2 FQGTGA.

The gene calls are TRBV10-3 and TRBJ2-1, with 10 positions matching TRBD2. Trimming at V came to 6 bases and at J to 2 bases, leaving 10 bases not matched to a gene. Per germline, CDR1 ENHRY and CDR2 SYGVKD. The CDR3 is made up of 17 amino acids. The CDR3 sequence: CAISRGDSGGPYNEQFF. The DNA of the CDR3 is TGTGCCATCAGCCGAGGGGATAGCGGGGGGCCCTACAATGAGCAGTTCTTC.

This clone appeared a few times. This chain joins TRBV7-8 and TRBJ1-2, with 9 bases lining up with TRBD1. This CDR3 is built from 17 residues. Germline lookup yields CDR1 SGHVS and CDR2 FQNEAQ. Trimming at V came to 0 bases and at J to 4 bases, leaving 9 bases not matched to a gene. The CDR3 nucleotides are TGTGCCAGCAGCTTAGCGGAGGGACAGGGATTGGGCTATGGCTACACCTTC. Translated, it gives CASSLAEGQGLGYGYTF.

This clone was seen more than once but under ten times. This rearrangement joins TRBV19 to TRBJ2-1; TRBD2 matches at 7 bases. This CDR3 region has 15 residues. Trimming at V came to 0 bases and at J to 7 bases, leaving 6 bases not matched to a gene. Looked up from germline, CDR1 is LNHDA and CDR2 is SQIVND (reference sequence). CDR3 coding DNA: TGTGCCAGTAGTATAGATCCTAGCGGTCGGAATGAGCAGTTCTTC. Amino acid sequence: CASSIDPSGRNEQFF. Full variable domain (outside the CDR3, taken from reference TRBV19 and TRBJ2-1): DGGITQSPKYLFRKEGQNVTLSCEQNLNHDAMYWYRQDPGQGLRLIYYSQIVNDFQKGDIAEGYSVSREKKESFPLTVTSAQKNPTAFYLCASSIDPSGRNEQFFGPGTRLTVL.

This clone was seen only a few times. This chain connects TRBV7-9 to TRBJ2-1, with 7 bases lining up with TRBD2. Trimming at V came to 1 base and at J to 15 bases, leaving 6 bases not matched to a gene. The CDR3 has 12 residues. CDR1 is SEHNR and CDR2 is FQNEAQ in the germline V gene (reference sequence). CDR3 region: CASSLGLAGGFF. CDR3 in DNA: TGTGCCAGCAGCTTAGGTTTAGCGGGCGGGTTCTTC.

The J gene is TRBJ2-7, the V gene TRBV2, with D hard to call. Trimming took 7 bases from V and 2 from J, leaving 6 bases between them. Germline V lookup: CDR1 SNHLY, CDR2 FYNNEI. This CDR3 is built from 11 residues. The CDR3 loop is CASTTTYEQYF. In DNA, the CDR3 is TGTGCCAGCACCACAACCTACGAGCAGTACTTC. The full variable domain, in which reference TRBV2 and TRBJ2-7 provide the parts outside the CDR3, is EPEVTQTPSHQVTQMGQEVILRCVPISNHLYFYWYRQILGQKVEFLVSFYNNEISEKSEIFDDQFSVERPDGSNFTLKIRSTKLEDSAMYFCASTTTYEQYFGPGTRLTVT.

The rearrangement uses TRBV7-8 and TRBJ2-2, with TRBD1 identical over 9 bases. V shed 5 bases and J 6 bases; nucleotides not matched to a gene: 7. This CDR3 contains 15 residues. Looked up from germline, CDR1 is SGHVS and CDR2 is FQNEAQ. CDR3 residues: CASSLTGGVAGELFF. CDR3 nucleotides: TGTGCCAGCAGCCTCACAGGGGGCGTCGCCGGGGAGCTGTTTTTT.